The 10 T cell receptor beta chains below all came from one sample that was sequenced in a study of shared clonotypes between healthy human individuals. Assay used: immunoSEQ multiplex PCR; TCRdb lists only in-frame clones, some missing. The sample includes some 1 million clones, 65% to 80% of them seen just once. The sample consisted of memory CD4+ T cells sorted from blood. Subset noted: CD45RA-negative fraction. All receptors derive from a man aged 18 to 29 in good health.

This chain connects TRBV4-3 to TRBJ2-3, with D perhaps given as TRBD1 or TRBD2 (5 bases each). Deletions cut 3 bases from V and 6 bases from J, with 16 bases between. CDR3 size: 15 residues. CDR1 LGHNA and CDR2 YSLEER come from the germline V gene. The CDR3 region is CASSQGVHPRDTQYF. The DNA of the CDR3 is TGCGCCAGCAGCCAGGGGGTCCACCCGAGGGATACGCAGTATTTT.

In this sample, this clone turned up a few times. The chain is built from TRBV2 and TRBJ2-4, with D possibly being TRBD1 (5 bases). Germline loops: CDR1 SNHLY, CDR2 FYNNEI. The CDR3 contains 13 residues. V lost 7 bases and J lost 12, with 19 bases in between. CDR3 residues: CASTGNVRTSQYF. DNA for the CDR3: TGTGCCAGCACCGGAAATGTACGGACAAGTCAGTACTTC.

This chain uses TRBV6-1 with TRBJ1-5, with D maybe TRBD1 (5 bases). Germline V CDR1 and CDR2: MNHNS, SASEGT. V was cut by 7 bases and J by 7 bases, with 17 bases left in between. The CDR3 runs 14 residues. The chain's CDR3 is CASIGWAGLQPQHF. DNA of the CDR3: TGTGCCAGCATCGGTTGGGCAGGGCTCCAGCCCCAGCATTTT.

This rearrangement joins TRBV15 to TRBJ1-5, with TRBD1 as a possible D gene (6 bases). V was shortened by 1 base and J by 5 bases, with 12 bases between the two germline ends. CDR1 LNHNV and CDR2 YYDKDF come from the germline V gene (reference sequence). The length of the CDR3 is 15 residues. The CDR3 sequence: CATSRGQAGDQPQHF. Written as DNA, the CDR3 is TGTGCCACCAGCAGAGGACAGGCGGGGGATCAGCCCCAGCATTTT. The whole variable domain, remainder taken from reference TRBV15 and TRBJ1-5, is DAMVIQNPRYQVTQFGKPVTLSCSQTLNHNVMYWYQQKSSQAPKLLFHYYDKDFNNEADTPDNFQSRRPNTSFCFLDIRSPGLGDTAMYLCATSRGQAGDQPQHFGDGTRLSIL.

On this clone itself: One base away lies a much larger clone, so this may be a sequencing read error. The chain recombines TRBV6-4 with TRBJ2-1, with 7 bases that match TRBD1. CDR3 length equals 13 residues. The ends lost 4 bases at V and 5 bases at J; junction bases unmatched: 2. CDR1 MRHNA and CDR2 SNTAGT come from the germline V gene. The CDR3: CASSGQGNNEQFF. The DNA for the CDR3 is TGTGCCAGCAGTGGACAGGGAAACAATGAGCAGTTCTTC.

The rearrangement uses TRBV12-5 and TRBJ1-6; D unclear. Between the trimmed V and J ends, which lost 8 bases and 8 bases, there was a span of 13 bases. This CDR3 region has 13 residues. Germline loops: CDR1 LGHNT, CDR2 FRNRAP. In DNA form, the CDR3 reads TGTGCTAGTCGGAGGGATAGTGATTCACCCCTCCACTTT. Its protein product is CASRRDSDSPLHF.

The chain uses TRBV6-1 and TRBJ1-2; D call uncertain. The CDR3 sequence is 15 residues long. CDR1 is MNHNS and CDR2 is SASEGT in the germline V gene. Trimming removed 2 bases at V and 5 bases at J, with 15 bases between. DNA of the CDR3: TGTGCCAGCAGTGAACAGGCCCCTCTTCCTTATGGCTACACCTTC. It codes for CASSEQAPLPYGYTF.

The V gene is TRBV4-3, the J gene TRBJ1-4; perhaps TRBD1 as D (5 bases). The V end lost 0 bases, the J end lost 5 bases, and 10 bases lay between the germline ends. The CDR3 covers 15 residues. Germline loops: CDR1 LGHNA, CDR2 YSLEER. CDR3 amino acids: CASSQDGGENEKLFF. The CDR3 DNA reads as TGCGCCAGCAGCCAAGATGGGGGGGAGAATGAAAAACTGTTTTTT.

This chain joins TRBV29-1 and TRBJ2-7, with a weak D call TRBD1 (5 bases). This CDR3 contains 12 residues. Trimming removed 0 bases from V and 4 bases from J, with 7 bases in between. CDR1 is SQVTM, CDR2 ANQGSEA, per germline. The CDR3 sequence: CSVEEDKYEQYF. The CDR3 nucleotides read TGCAGCGTTGAAGAGGACAAGTACGAGCAGTACTTC.

V gene TRBV7-2 combines with J gene TRBJ2-2; D gene ambiguous. Germline-derived CDR1 and CDR2 are SGHTA and FQGNSA. The length of the CDR3 is 14 residues. With 6 bases removed from V and 5 bases from J, the gap between germline ends came to 13 bases. The CDR3: CASRDPGRTGELFF. Written as DNA, the CDR3 is TGTGCCAGCAGGGATCCGGGTCGTACCGGGGAGCTGTTTTTT.